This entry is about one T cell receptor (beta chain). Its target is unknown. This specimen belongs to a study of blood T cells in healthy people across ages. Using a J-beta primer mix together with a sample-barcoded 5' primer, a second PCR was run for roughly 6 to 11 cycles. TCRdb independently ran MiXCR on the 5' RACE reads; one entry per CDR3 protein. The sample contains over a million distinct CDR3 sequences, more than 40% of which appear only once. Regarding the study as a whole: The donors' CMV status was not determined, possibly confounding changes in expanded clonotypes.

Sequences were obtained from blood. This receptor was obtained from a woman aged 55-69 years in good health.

In DNA form, the CDR3 reads TGTGCCAGCAGCTTAAGCTCGACTAGCGGCTCTGGGCAGTACTTC. Translating it yields CASSLSSTSGSGQYF. The chain carries TRBV7-9 and TRBJ2-5; 9 positions agree with TRBD2. The CDR3 is 15 residues long. Germline V CDR1 and CDR2: SEHNR, FQNEAQ (reference sequence). The ends lost 2 bases at V and 11 bases at J; junction bases unmatched: 12.